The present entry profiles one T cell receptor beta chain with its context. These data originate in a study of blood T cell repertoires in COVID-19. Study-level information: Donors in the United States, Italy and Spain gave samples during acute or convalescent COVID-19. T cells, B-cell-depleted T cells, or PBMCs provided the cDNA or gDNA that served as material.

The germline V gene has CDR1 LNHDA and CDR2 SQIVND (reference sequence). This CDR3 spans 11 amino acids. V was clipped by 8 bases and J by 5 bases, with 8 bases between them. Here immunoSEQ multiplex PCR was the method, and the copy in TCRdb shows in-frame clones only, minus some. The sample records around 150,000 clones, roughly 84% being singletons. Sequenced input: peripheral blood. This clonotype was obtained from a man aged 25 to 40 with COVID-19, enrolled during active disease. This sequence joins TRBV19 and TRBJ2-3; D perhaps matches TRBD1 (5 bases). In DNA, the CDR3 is TGTGCCAGTGCCACAGGAGATACGCAGTATTTT. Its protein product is CASATGDTQYF.